These T cell receptor beta chains were read from a single sample in a study of metastatic and nonmetastatic thyroid tumors. TCRdb re-clonotyped the PCR reads through MiXCR. The table lists about 16,000 clones, roughly a quarter of them singletons, with more than 9% in the top ten. The sequenced material came from adjacent normal tissue. The source of these receptors is a female donor with papillary thyroid cancer or a benign thyroid nodule (not recorded which). Some clones in this sample may be carry-over from other donors' samples. CDR3s include the opening cysteine and the closing phenylalanine or tryptophan. D genes are given only for firm matches. Some rows have no size entry. The others give once, few or many, or a class for an expanded clone.

clone size	V gene	D gene	J gene	CDR3 DNA	CDR3 protein
few	TRBV12-3/TRBV12-4	TRBD1	TRBJ1-1	TGTGCCAGCAGTCCAGGGACAGGAGGGATGAACACTGAAGCTTTCTTT	CASSPGTGGMNTEAFF
few	TRBV6-2/TRBV6-3	-	TRBJ2-1	TGTGCCAGCAGTTACCAATATGAGCAGTTCTTC	CASSYQYEQFF
many	TRBV3-1	-	TRBJ2-7	TGTGCCAGCAGCCAAGGACTAAACTCCTACGAGCAGTACTTC	CASSQGLNSYEQYF
many	TRBV5-1	-	TRBJ2-7	TGCGCCAGCAGCTTCGATCTTAGCAAGGGCCCCAGCTCCTACGAGCAGTACTTC	CASSFDLSKGPSSYEQYF
many	TRBV6-2/TRBV6-3	TRBD2	TRBJ2-1	TGTGCCAGCAGTTACCCTAGCGGGAGATTGAATGAGCAGTTCTTC	CASSYPSGRLNEQFF
-	TRBV25-1	TRBD1	TRBJ2-2	TGTGCCAGCAGTGAGGGACAGGGTAGTAGCGGGGAGCTGTTTTTT	CASSEGQGSSGELFF
-	TRBV2	TRBD2	TRBJ2-7	TGTGCCAGCAGCCATCCCAGTAGCGGGAGGATCCCCTACGAGCAGTACTTC	CASSHPSSGRIPYEQYF
-	TRBV7-6	TRBD1	TRBJ1-2	TGTGCCAGCAGCTTAGACACAGGGGGCTATGGCTACACCTTC	CASSLDTGGYGYTF
few	TRBV12-3/TRBV12-4	-	TRBJ1-1	TGTGCCACCAAAACCGAGGTGGGCACTGAAGCTTTCTTT	CATKTEVGTEAFF
-	TRBV28	-	TRBJ1-1	TGTGCCAGCAGTTTTGAAAGAACTGAAGCTTTCTTT	CASSFERTEAFF
few	TRBV29-1	TRBD1	TRBJ2-2	TGCAGCGTTGCTGACAGGGGCGTTATGGGCACCGGGGAGCTGTTTTTT	CSVADRGVMGTGELFF
few	TRBV11-1	TRBD2	TRBJ2-1	TGTGCCAGCAGCTTAGCCTCACTAGCGGGGGGGCGAGGATACAATGAGCAGTTCTTC	CASSLASLAGGRGYNEQFF
-	TRBV11-3	-	TRBJ2-5	TGTGCCAGCAGCGGCCGGGGGCCGTCGGGTGAGACCCAGTACTTC	CASSGRGPSGETQYF
few	TRBV5-5	-	TRBJ1-5	TGTGCCAGCAGCTTGTTGGGATATAGCAATCAGCCCCAGCATTTT	CASSLLGYSNQPQHF
few	TRBV2	-	TRBJ2-2	TGTGCCAGCATCAGGGTCACCGGGGAGCTGTTTTTT	CASIRVTGELFF
-	TRBV9	TRBD1	TRBJ2-2	TGTGCCAGCAGCGGACCGGGACAGGGCTCCACCGGGGAGCTGTTTTTT	CASSGPGQGSTGELFF
-	TRBV29-1	TRBD2	TRBJ2-3	TGCAGCGTCCCGACTAGCGGGACAGATACGCAGTATTTT	CSVPTSGTDTQYF
many	TRBV27	TRBD1	TRBJ2-7	TGTGCCAGCAGTTTACCGGGACAGGCCGAGCAGTACTTC	CASSLPGQAEQYF
few	TRBV20-1	-	TRBJ2-2	TGCAGTGCGTCGATACTAGGGGGGTTCCCCGGGGAGCTGTTTTTT	CSASILGGFPGELFF
few	TRBV30	-	TRBJ2-2	TGTGCCTGGACCCGATTGAGGAACACCGGGGAGCTGTTTTTT	CAWTRLRNTGELFF
-	TRBV6-1	TRBD1	TRBJ2-7	TGTGCCAGCAGAGTTGGACAGGGGAAGCAGTACTTC	CASRVGQGKQYF
-	TRBV6-1	-	TRBJ1-1	TGTGCCAGCAGGATCGGAGTTGCCACTGAAGCTTTCTTT	CASRIGVATEAFF
-	TRBV5-1	TRBD2	TRBJ2-2	TGCGCCAGCAGCGGGATAGCGGGAGGGCCCGGGGAGCTGTTTTTT	CASSGIAGGPGELFF
few	TRBV11-1	-	TRBJ2-2	TGTGCCAGCAGCTTAGCGGGGGGCGATTTTCACGGGGAGCTGTTTTTT	CASSLAGGDFHGELFF
-	TRBV20-1	TRBD1	TRBJ1-2	TGCAGTGCTAGGAACCCCTGGGACAGGAACTATGGCTACACCTTC	CSARNPWDRNYGYTF
-	TRBV19	-	TRBJ2-7	TGTTCCAGTAGTCCCGGGACCCGTTACGAGCAGTACTTC	CSSSPGTRYEQYF
few	TRBV27	-	TRBJ2-1	TGTGCCAGCAAATCGGACAGCTCCTACAATGAGCAGTTCTTC	CASKSDSSYNEQFF
few	TRBV24-1	TRBD2	TRBJ2-1	TGTGCCACCAGTGAAAAACCGGGACTAGCGGATCCCAATGAGCAGTTCTTC	CATSEKPGLADPNEQFF
few	TRBV7-9	TRBD1	TRBJ1-1	TGTGCCAGCAGCCGGGACAGGATTGAAGCTTTCTTT	CASSRDRIEAFF
few	TRBV24-1	-	TRBJ2-1	TGTGCCACCAGTGACCCGCCAGGGTCCGATGAGCAGTTCTTC	CATSDPPGSDEQFF
few	TRBV20-1	-	TRBJ2-3	TGCAGGGGGGGCAGAAGCACAGATACGCAGTATTTT	CRGGRSTDTQYF
-	TRBV2	TRBD2	TRBJ2-1	TGTGCCAGCAGCGGACTAGCGGGAGCTTCTGAGCAGTTCTTC	CASSGLAGASEQFF
-	TRBV6-1	-	TRBJ1-2	TGTGCCAGCAGTACAGATACCGGGGCCTCTAACTATGGCTACACCTTC	CASSTDTGASNYGYTF
medium-sized	TRBV7-7	TRBD1	TRBJ2-1	TGTGCTAGCAGCCGCGGACAGGGGAACAATGAGCAGTTCTTC	CASSRGQGNNEQFF
few	TRBV20-1	-	TRBJ1-1	TGCAGTGCTCAGAGGTCCGGGTTAGACACTGAAGCTTTCTTT	CSAQRSGLDTEAFF
few	TRBV28	-	TRBJ1-6	TGTGCCAGCAAAAACCCCAGGGGTTCACCCCTCCACTTT	CASKNPRGSPLHF
few	TRBV5-4	-	TRBJ1-5	TGTGCCAGCAGCTTGGGCCCCTGGGTCTATAGCAATCAGCCCCAGCATTTT	CASSLGPWVYSNQPQHF
medium-sized	TRBV3-1	-	TRBJ2-6	TGTGCCAGCAGCCGCGGACAGACCTTGAGAGCCAACGTCCTGACTTTC	CASSRGQTLRANVLTF
many	TRBV6-6	TRBD2	TRBJ2-1	TGTGCCAGCAGTTACGGAGCGGGATCGTACAATGAGCAGTTCTTC	CASSYGAGSYNEQFF
-	TRBV12-3/TRBV12-4	TRBD1	TRBJ2-2	TGTTCCAGCACCACCGGAAGGACAGGGTGCAGTACCGGGGGGCTGTTTTTT	CSSTTGRTGCSTGGLFF
once	TRBV7-3	TRBD1	TRBJ2-2	TGTGCCAGCAGCAGGGGGCAAGGGAACACCGGGGAGCTGTTTTTT	CASSRGQGNTGELFF
few	TRBV10-1	TRBD2	TRBJ2-3	TGCGCCAGCAGTTCGGTAGCGGGACGCCTCACAGATACGCAGTATTTT	CASSSVAGRLTDTQYF
-	TRBV28	-	TRBJ2-5	TGTGCCAGCAGCTCCCCGACAGGACTCCAAGAGACCCAGTACTTC	CASSSPTGLQETQYF
many	TRBV12-3/TRBV12-4	-	TRBJ2-2	TGTGCCAGCAGTTATGGGGTTTCGTCCGGGGAGCTGTTTTTT	CASSYGVSSGELFF
few	TRBV7-3	TRBD1	TRBJ2-7	TGTGCCAGCAGCCAAGGGGGACAGGGTCACGAGCAGTACTTC	CASSQGGQGHEQYF
many	TRBV28	-	TRBJ2-7	TGTGCCAGCAGTTCCCGCCTAGGTTTCTCCTACGAGCAGTACTTC	CASSSRLGFSYEQYF
-	TRBV5-1	TRBD2	TRBJ2-1	TGCGCCAGCAGTAGCGGGAGTTTCAATGAGCAGTTCTTC	CASSSGSFNEQFF
-	TRBV12-3/TRBV12-4	TRBD2	TRBJ2-1	TGTGCCAGCACGACGCGGGAGGGCCGGTATGAGCAGTTCTTC	CASTTREGRYEQFF
-	TRBV15	TRBD2	TRBJ2-7	TGTGCCACCAGCAGAGAGTATCGGGGGGGCTACGAGCAGTACTTC	CATSREYRGGYEQYF
many	TRBV7-8	-	TRBJ1-5	TGTGCCAGCAGCTTAGTTCCCAATCAGCCCCAGCATTTT	CASSLVPNQPQHF
-	TRBV11-1	-	TRBJ2-7	TGTGCCAGCAGCCCCGGGACGGTCTCCTACGAGCAGTACTTC	CASSPGTVSYEQYF
few	TRBV12-3/TRBV12-4	-	TRBJ1-3	TGTGCCAGCGTGCAGGGCTATTCTGGAAACACCATATATTTT	CASVQGYSGNTIYF
many	TRBV5-1	-	TRBJ1-3	TGCGCCAGCAGCTTGGTCGGGGGCGAATCTGGAAACACCATATATTTT	CASSLVGGESGNTIYF
-	TRBV5-1	TRBD1	TRBJ2-3	TGCGCCAGCAGCTCCGGACAGGGTATAGATACGCAGTATTTT	CASSSGQGIDTQYF
few	TRBV15	-	TRBJ1-1	TGTGCCACCAGCAGAGAACGGGTCAGTACCACTGAAGCTTTCTTT	CATSRERVSTTEAFF
-	TRBV27	TRBD1	TRBJ1-2	TGTGCCAGCAGTTTGAACAGGGGAGCCTATGGCTACACCTTC	CASSLNRGAYGYTF